Listed below are T cell receptor beta chains from one sample, sequenced in a study of cytomegalovirus exposure and HLA in healthy donors. Assay: immunoSEQ multiplex PCR; the TCRdb copy retains only in-frame clones and omits some. Of 80,000 to 95,000 clones in the sample, about 79% were seen once. The specimen was PBMCs. The receptor source for this set is a female donor in good health and CMV-seronegative. Both conserved end residues are part of each CDR3. A D gene is named only where the DNA matches it firmly. The size entry is marked missing in some rows and otherwise reads once, few, many or a size class.

abundance: .
v_gene: TRBV6-6
d_gene: .
j_gene: TRBJ2-6
CDR3aa: CASTPQGAYGANVLTF
CDR3nt: TGTGCCAGCACTCCGCAGGGCGCGTATGGGGCCAACGTCCTGACTTTC

abundance: .
v_gene: TRBV7-2
d_gene: TRBD2
j_gene: TRBJ2-1
CDR3aa: CASSGRLAGGIREQFF
CDR3nt: TGTGCCAGCAGCGGGCGACTAGCGGGAGGAATTCGTGAGCAGTTCTTC

abundance: once
v_gene: TRBV28
d_gene: TRBD1
j_gene: TRBJ2-5
CDR3aa: CASSLQGAQETQYF
CDR3nt: TGTGCCAGCAGTCTACAGGGGGCCCAAGAGACCCAGTACTTC

abundance: .
v_gene: TRBV19
d_gene: TRBD1
j_gene: TRBJ1-5
CDR3aa: CASSFIGDSFNQPQHF
CDR3nt: TGTGCCAGTAGTTTCATCGGGGACAGTTTCAATCAGCCCCAGCATTTT

abundance: .
v_gene: TRBV6-5
d_gene: TRBD2
j_gene: TRBJ2-7
CDR3aa: CASSSRAGGTSYEQYF
CDR3nt: TGTGCCAGCAGTTCTCGGGCGGGGGGGACCTCCTACGAGCAGTACTTC

abundance: once
v_gene: TRBV10-3
d_gene: .
j_gene: TRBJ1-1
CDR3aa: CAIIAGGVNTEAFF
CDR3nt: TGTGCCATCATCGCGGGAGGGGTAAACACTGAAGCTTTCTTT

abundance: .
v_gene: TRBV28
d_gene: TRBD1
j_gene: TRBJ1-5
CDR3aa: CASRLQGETLSQHF
CDR3nt: TGTGCCAGCAGACTACAGGGGGAGACCTTGTCCCAGCATTTT

abundance: .
v_gene: TRBV29-1
d_gene: TRBD1
j_gene: TRBJ2-4
CDR3aa: CSVGQGRGGNIQYF
CDR3nt: TGCAGTGTCGGACAGGGTAGAGGGGGGAACATTCAGTACTTC

abundance: .
v_gene: TRBV4-1
d_gene: .
j_gene: TRBJ2-2
CDR3aa: CASSQDRQFNTGELFF
CDR3nt: TGCGCCAGCAGCCAAGATCGACAGTTTAACACCGGGGAGCTGTTTTTT

abundance: .
v_gene: TRBV27
d_gene: TRBD1
j_gene: TRBJ1-5
CDR3aa: CASRITGGNQPQHF
CDR3nt: TGTGCCAGCAGGATCACAGGGGGAAATCAGCCCCAGCATTTT

abundance: few
v_gene: TRBV6-1
d_gene: TRBD2
j_gene: TRBJ2-7
CDR3aa: CASTRTSGSPTEQYF
CDR3nt: TGTGCCAGCACCCGAACTAGCGGGTCTCCTACCGAGCAGTACTTC

abundance: .
v_gene: TRBV29-1
d_gene: TRBD1
j_gene: TRBJ1-1
CDR3aa: CSGDSSAEAFF
CDR3nt: TGCAGCGGGGACAGCTCGGCTGAAGCTTTCTTT

abundance: once
v_gene: TRBV28
d_gene: .
j_gene: TRBJ1-1
CDR3aa: CASSTPGAEAFF
CDR3nt: TGTGCCAGCAGTACTCCGGGAGCTGAAGCTTTCTTT

abundance: .
v_gene: TRBV14
d_gene: .
j_gene: TRBJ1-1
CDR3aa: CASSNFEGVKWAFF
CDR3nt: TGTGCCAGCAGCAACTTCGAAGGAGTTAAATGGGCTTTCTTT

abundance: once
v_gene: TRBV7-9
d_gene: .
j_gene: TRBJ1-1
CDR3aa: CSSSLEQNTEAFF
CDR3nt: TGTTCCAGCAGCTTAGAGCAGAACACTGAAGCTTTCTTT

abundance: .
v_gene: TRBV19
d_gene: .
j_gene: TRBJ1-2
CDR3aa: CASSIGTPNRDYGYTF
CDR3nt: TGTGCCAGTAGTATAGGGACCCCGAACAGGGACTATGGCTACACCTTC

abundance: .
v_gene: TRBV6-1
d_gene: .
j_gene: TRBJ1-4
CDR3aa: CASSEGTGSEKLFF
CDR3nt: TGTGCCAGCAGTGAGGGAACAGGGAGTGAAAAACTGTTTTTT

abundance: .
v_gene: TRBV28
d_gene: TRBD1
j_gene: TRBJ1-1
CDR3aa: CASSLLRQGEAFF
CDR3nt: TGTGCCAGCAGCCTACTACGACAGGGAGAAGCTTTCTTT

abundance: .
v_gene: TRBV2
d_gene: TRBD1
j_gene: TRBJ1-5
CDR3aa: CASKSGQGANQPQHF
CDR3nt: TGTGCCAGCAAATCGGGACAGGGGGCGAATCAGCCCCAGCATTTT

abundance: .
v_gene: TRBV28
d_gene: .
j_gene: TRBJ2-1
CDR3aa: CASSTDNEQFF
CDR3nt: TGTGCCAGCAGCACGGACAATGAGCAGTTCTTC

abundance: .
v_gene: TRBV29-1
d_gene: TRBD1
j_gene: TRBJ1-6
CDR3aa: CSVRDRAYNSPLHF
CDR3nt: TGCAGCGTTCGGGACAGAGCATATAATTCACCCCTCCACTTT

abundance: .
v_gene: TRBV15
d_gene: .
j_gene: TRBJ1-5
CDR3aa: CVTSREPPGGLTQPQHF
CDR3nt: TGTGTCACCAGCAGAGAGCCTCCTGGGGGCCTAACCCAGCCCCAGCATTTT

abundance: .
v_gene: TRBV7-2
d_gene: TRBD2
j_gene: TRBJ2-5
CDR3aa: CASSLAGGVETQYF
CDR3nt: TGTGCCAGCAGCTTAGCCGGGGGGGTAGAGACCCAGTACTTC

abundance: .
v_gene: TRBV2
d_gene: .
j_gene: TRBJ2-3
CDR3aa: CASRQVGGTDTQYF
CDR3nt: TGTGCCAGCAGACAGGTCGGAGGCACAGATACGCAGTATTTT

abundance: .
v_gene: TRBV28
d_gene: TRBD1
j_gene: TRBJ1-1
CDR3aa: CASSLGTGGETEAFF
CDR3nt: TGTGCCAGCAGTTTAGGGACAGGGGGTGAGACTGAAGCTTTCTTT

abundance: .
v_gene: TRBV11-1
d_gene: .
j_gene: TRBJ1-1
CDR3aa: CASSHLGGRRIPEAFF
CDR3nt: TGTGCCAGCAGCCACCTCGGGGGGCGCAGGATCCCTGAAGCTTTCTTT

abundance: .
v_gene: TRBV4-3
d_gene: TRBD2
j_gene: TRBJ2-1
CDR3aa: CASSQVSSGGDYNEQFF
CDR3nt: TGCGCCAGCAGCCAAGTTTCTAGCGGGGGGGATTACAATGAGCAGTTCTTC

abundance: .
v_gene: TRBV4-3
d_gene: .
j_gene: TRBJ2-4
CDR3aa: CASSQDFGDSRWAKNIQYF
CDR3nt: TGCGCCAGCAGCCAAGATTTCGGCGACTCAAGGTGGGCCAAAAACATTCAGTACTTC

abundance: .
v_gene: TRBV18
d_gene: TRBD2
j_gene: TRBJ2-7
CDR3aa: CASSTASGINYEQYF
CDR3nt: TGTGCCAGCTCAACCGCTAGCGGGATTAACTACGAGCAGTACTTC

abundance: .
v_gene: TRBV4-3
d_gene: TRBD1
j_gene: TRBJ2-7
CDR3aa: CASSWDRGPYEQYF
CDR3nt: TGCGCCAGCTCCTGGGACAGGGGACCCTACGAGCAGTACTTC

abundance: once
v_gene: TRBV6-5
d_gene: TRBD1
j_gene: TRBJ1-6
CDR3aa: CASSYGTGLPPLHF
CDR3nt: TGTGCCAGCAGTTACGGGACAGGGCTCCCACCCCTCCACTTT

abundance: .
v_gene: TRBV6-4
d_gene: .
j_gene: TRBJ2-3
CDR3aa: CASSRQSTDTQYF
CDR3nt: TGTGCCAGCAGTCGACAGAGCACAGATACGCAGTATTTT

abundance: .
v_gene: TRBV15
d_gene: .
j_gene: TRBJ1-6
CDR3aa: CATSPGRSEGSPLHF
CDR3nt: TGTGCCACCTCCCCCGGAAGGTCCGAGGGTTCACCCCTCCACTTT

abundance: .
v_gene: TRBV25-1
d_gene: .
j_gene: TRBJ2-5
CDR3aa: CASGGAETQYF
CDR3nt: TGTGCCAGCGGGGGGGCAGAGACCCAGTACTTC

abundance: few
v_gene: TRBV5-1
d_gene: .
j_gene: TRBJ1-6
CDR3aa: CASSLEQVPNSPLHF
CDR3nt: TGCGCCAGCAGCTTGGAACAGGTCCCTAATTCACCCCTCCACTTT

abundance: .
v_gene: TRBV30
d_gene: .
j_gene: TRBJ2-1
CDR3aa: CAWTRDTNNEQFF
CDR3nt: TGTGCCTGGACCCGGGACACTAACAATGAGCAGTTCTTC

abundance: .
v_gene: TRBV5-4
d_gene: .
j_gene: TRBJ1-1
CDR3aa: CASSSPQGLRNTEAFF
CDR3nt: TGTGCCAGCAGCTCCCCCCAGGGGCTCCGAAACACTGAAGCTTTCTTT

abundance: .
v_gene: TRBV20-1
d_gene: .
j_gene: TRBJ2-7
CDR3aa: CSAKVVSEQYF
CDR3nt: TGCAGTGCTAAGGTGGTTAGCGAGCAGTACTTC

abundance: few
v_gene: TRBV7-2
d_gene: .
j_gene: TRBJ1-1
CDR3aa: CASRIGQYTEAFF
CDR3nt: TGTGCCAGCAGGATTGGACAGTACACTGAAGCTTTCTTT

abundance: .
v_gene: TRBV6-6
d_gene: .
j_gene: TRBJ1-1
CDR3aa: CASSYSRTVNTEAFF
CDR3nt: TGTGCCAGCAGTTACTCGCGGACAGTGAACACTGAAGCTTTCTTT

abundance: .
v_gene: TRBV9
d_gene: .
j_gene: TRBJ1-6
CDR3aa: CASSVRGSSPLHF
CDR3nt: TGTGCCAGCAGCGTAAGGGGTAGCTCACCCCTCCACTTT

abundance: .
v_gene: TRBV4-2
d_gene: TRBD2
j_gene: TRBJ2-7
CDR3aa: CASSLLAGGLREQYF
CDR3nt: TGTGCCAGCAGCCTTCTAGCGGGGGGGCTTCGGGAGCAGTACTTC

abundance: .
v_gene: TRBV6-5
d_gene: .
j_gene: TRBJ1-1
CDR3aa: CASRSLQGRTEAFF
CDR3nt: TGTGCCAGCAGGTCCTTACAGGGCCGAACTGAAGCTTTCTTT

abundance: .
v_gene: TRBV28
d_gene: TRBD1
j_gene: TRBJ1-2
CDR3aa: CASRPGTAGYGYTF
CDR3nt: TGTGCCAGCAGGCCGGGGACAGCGGGTTATGGCTACACCTTC

abundance: .
v_gene: TRBV7-2
d_gene: TRBD1
j_gene: TRBJ1-1
CDR3aa: CASSSGTGVEAFF
CDR3nt: TGTGCCAGCAGCTCCGGGACAGGGGTTGAAGCTTTCTTT

abundance: .
v_gene: TRBV28
d_gene: TRBD2
j_gene: TRBJ2-2
CDR3aa: CASSLLLAGGPNTGELFF
CDR3nt: TGTGCCAGCAGTTTATTACTAGCGGGGGGGCCGAACACCGGGGAGCTGTTTTTT

abundance: .
v_gene: TRBV2
d_gene: .
j_gene: TRBJ2-5
CDR3aa: CASTETPPEGYF
CDR3nt: TGTGCCAGCACGGAGACCCCCCCAGAGGGGTACTTC

abundance: once
v_gene: TRBV7-9
d_gene: .
j_gene: TRBJ2-5
CDR3aa: CASTHPSGTQYF
CDR3nt: TGTGCCAGCACCCACCCTTCAGGGACCCAGTACTTC

abundance: .
v_gene: TRBV2
d_gene: TRBD2
j_gene: TRBJ2-7
CDR3aa: CASTSSGSTYEQYF
CDR3nt: TGTGCCAGCACCTCTAGCGGAAGTACCTACGAGCAGTACTTC

abundance: .
v_gene: TRBV11-2
d_gene: .
j_gene: TRBJ1-1
CDR3aa: CASSLAGALIGTEAFF
CDR3nt: TGTGCCAGCAGCTTAGCAGGGGCCCTCATAGGCACTGAAGCTTTCTTT

abundance: few
v_gene: TRBV7-9
d_gene: TRBD1
j_gene: TRBJ2-7
CDR3aa: CASSATGGSYEQYF
CDR3nt: TGTGCCAGCAGCGCTACAGGGGGGTCCTACGAGCAGTACTTC

abundance: .
v_gene: TRBV7-6
d_gene: .
j_gene: TRBJ2-1
CDR3aa: CASTLGTGGKDNEQFF
CDR3nt: TGTGCCAGCACCCTAGGGACGGGGGGCAAGGACAATGAGCAGTTCTTC

abundance: once
v_gene: TRBV6-5
d_gene: .
j_gene: TRBJ1-1
CDR3aa: CASYYGGNTEAFF
CDR3nt: TGTGCCAGCTACTATGGCGGGAACACTGAAGCTTTCTTT

abundance: .
v_gene: TRBV19
d_gene: .
j_gene: TRBJ1-1
CDR3aa: CASSFRESTEAFF
CDR3nt: TGTGCCAGTAGTTTCCGGGAGTCTACTGAAGCTTTCTTT

abundance: .
v_gene: TRBV9
d_gene: TRBD1
j_gene: TRBJ2-3
CDR3aa: CASSVALSGTGTDTQYF
CDR3nt: TGTGCCAGCAGCGTAGCTTTGTCAGGGACAGGAACAGATACGCAGTATTTT

abundance: .
v_gene: TRBV2
d_gene: TRBD2
j_gene: TRBJ2-5
CDR3aa: CASRPVAGGLETQYF
CDR3nt: TGTGCCAGCAGGCCCGTAGCGGGGGGCCTGGAGACCCAGTACTTC

abundance: .
v_gene: TRBV9
d_gene: .
j_gene: TRBJ1-6
CDR3aa: CASSVGQPLSSPLHF
CDR3nt: TGTGCCAGCAGCGTCGGACAGCCCCTTAGTTCACCCCTCCACTTT

abundance: few
v_gene: TRBV11-3
d_gene: TRBD1
j_gene: TRBJ2-7
CDR3aa: CASSLTGGGEQYF
CDR3nt: TGTGCCAGCAGCTTAACAGGGGGCGGCGAGCAGTACTTC